This T cell receptor (beta chain) was captured by sequencing in a study of blood T cell repertoires in COVID-19. Background on the study: Acute-phase and convalescent COVID-19 samples originated in the United States, Italy and Spain. T cells, B-cell-depleted T cells, or PBMCs provided the cDNA or gDNA that served as material.

Original analysis: From reference gene primer amplification, estimates of nucleated cell counts were derived. Method: immunoSEQ multiplex PCR; TCRdb's copy keeps in-frame clones and lacks some. V, J and clone size were drawn from that table, and D and trimming were deduced from the DNA. Here the sample spans nearly 110,000 clones, under 90% being singletons. Sample: peripheral blood. This clonotype originated in a woman aged 55-69 years with acute or convalescent COVID-19.

CDR3 nucleotide sequence: TGTGCCAGCAGCTTGGAGGGACAGGGTTTTAATGAGCAGTTCTTC. Translating it yields CASSLEGQGFNEQFF. The chain couples TRBV5-6 to TRBJ2-1; 9 positions agree with TRBD1. The CDR3 spans 15 residues. The V gene's germline CDR1 is SGHDT and CDR2 YYEEEE. V was clipped by 0 bases and J by 7 bases; unmatched bases: 5.